The TCR beta chain described here comes from a study of CXCR3-negative and CXCR3-positive naive CD8 T cells. With UMI labels, 5' RACE was used to prepare the TRB cDNA libraries. Each CDR3 protein gets one entry in TCRdb, which reprocessed the 5' RACE reads and gives no DNA. Listed are roughly 110,000 distinct CDR3 sequences; 0.3% to 0.45% falls within the top ten. As concerns this clonotype: Its cognate antigen is unknown.

Study conclusions and caveats: CXCR3-positive naive cells carried more hydrophobic TRB CDR3s than CXCR3-negative ones.

Every CD8+ T cell subset underwent triplicate sorting at some 300,000 cells apiece. CDR3 length equals 16 residues. Germline-derived CDR1 and CDR2 are LNHNV and YYDKDF (reference sequence). This sequence joins TRBV15 and TRBJ2-3; TCRdb proposes TRBD1, but this gene call is untestable without DNA. Sequencing was performed on naive CXCR3+ CD8+ T cells from blood. Subset denoted: CD45RO-CCR7+CD27+CD95- naive CD8+ T cells expressing CXCR3 (TNR3+). The sequence derives from a human donor in good health. Some clones in this sample may be carry-over from other donors' samples. This CDR3 reads CATSMDTGLGTDTQYF.